These 14 T cell receptor beta chains share one sample of origin, sequenced in a study of blood T cell repertoires in COVID-19. Using immunoSEQ multiplex PCR, the repertoire was profiled, and TCRdb retains in-frame clones only, with some absent. The data hold 140,000 or so clones, with 85% observed a single time. The sequenced sample consisted of peripheral blood. These receptors were collected from a man aged 45-65 years with acute or convalescent COVID-19.

The rearrangement joins TRBV28 to TRBJ1-6; D ambiguous. The CDR3 contains 15 residues. Trimming removed 3 bases at V and 6 bases at J, with 12 bases between. From germline, CDR1 is MDHEN and CDR2 SYDVKM. The CDR3 is CASSFGGLGNSPLHF. The CDR3 DNA reads as TGTGCCAGCAGTTTTGGAGGGCTAGGTAATTCACCCCTCCACTTT.

The rearrangement links TRBV24-1 to TRBJ1-5; D might be TRBD1 (6 bases). CDR3 length: 16 amino acids. Germline lookup yields CDR1 KGHDR and CDR2 SFDVKD. V shed 2 bases and J shed 7 bases, with 17 bases lying between them. CDR3 DNA: TGTGCCACCAGTGATTCCTCACAGGGTAAGGGACAGCCCCAGCATTTT. This gives the protein CATSDSSQGKGQPQHF.

V and J are TRBV6-5 and TRBJ1-2; 8 nucleotides line up with TRBD1. V shed 6 bases, J shed 7 bases, and the junction held 7 bases outside the gene matches. The CDR3 is made up of 13 amino acids. From germline, CDR1 is MNHEY and CDR2 SVGAGI. As DNA, the CDR3 is TGTGCCAGCAGACCGACAGGGGCTCGTGGCTACACCTTC. It is translated as CASRPTGARGYTF.

J is TRBJ2-6 and V is TRBV2; D might be TRBD1 (5 bases). V lost 2 bases and J lost 4, with 9 bases in between. The germline CDR1 and CDR2 sequences are SNHLY and FYNNEI. CDR3 length: 15 residues. DNA of the CDR3: TGTGCCAGCAGTGAATCCAGGGTAGGGGCCAACGTCCTGACTTTC. Translated, it gives CASSESRVGANVLTF. Supplemented by reference TRBV2 and TRBJ2-6, the full variable domain reads EPEVTQTPSHQVTQMGQEVILRCVPISNHLYFYWYRQILGQKVEFLVSFYNNEISEKSEIFDDQFSVERPDGSNFTLKIRSTKLEDSAMYFCASSESRVGANVLTFGAGSRLTVL.

This chain connects TRBV5-4 to TRBJ2-2; D uncertain. V lost 4 bases to trimming and J lost 5 bases, with 9 bases between them. Germline CDR1 and CDR2: SGHNT and YYREEE (reference sequence). The CDR3 spans 13 residues. The CDR3: CASSLTRTGELFF. CDR3 bases: TGTGCCAGCAGCCTAACCCGGACCGGGGAGCTGTTTTTT.

The chain joins TRBV2 to TRBJ1-1; 9 nucleotides align to TRBD1. Germline trimming cut 5 bases from V and 3 bases from J; bases unmatched to any gene: 7. The CDR3 sequence is 15 residues long. Germline V gene data show CDR1 as SNHLY and CDR2 as FYNNEI. The CDR3 DNA follows: TGTGCCAGCAGTCTACAGGGGGCGTGGGACACTGAAGCTTTCTTT. It codes for CASSLQGAWDTEAFF.

There are a few counts of this clone. The chain combines TRBV4-1 with TRBJ1-6; D gene unclear. The germline gives CDR1 MGHRA, CDR2 YSYEKL. This CDR3 is 16 amino acids long. V was shortened by 0 bases and J by 8 bases, with 14 bases between the two germline ends. The DNA of the CDR3 is TGCGCCAGCAGCCAAGAAGGTCCTCGGAGGGATTCACCCCTCCACTTT. Translated, it gives CASSQEGPRRDSPLHF.

The rearrangement uses TRBV3-1 (or the pseudogene TRBV3-2) and TRBJ2-3; 8 bases align to TRBD2. CDR1 is LGHDT, CDR2 YNNKEL, per germline (reference sequence). This CDR3 spans 13 amino acids. Trimming took 6 bases from V and 2 from J; bases not matched to a gene: 1. CDR3 nucleotide sequence: TGTGCCAGCAGACTAGCGGTCACAGATACGCAGTATTTT. Its translation is CASRLAVTDTQYF.

The chain combines TRBV3-1 (or the pseudogene TRBV3-2) with TRBJ2-1, with 8 bases lining up with TRBD1. CDR1 LGHDT and CDR2 YNNKEL come from the germline V gene (reference sequence). The V gene end was trimmed by 7 bases and the J gene end by 4 bases; junction bases not matched to a gene: 6. This CDR3 has 14 amino acids. CDR3 in amino acids: CASNQGARYNEQFF. The CDR3, as DNA: TGTGCCAGCAACCAGGGGGCTCGGTACAATGAGCAGTTCTTC.

The chain is built from TRBV5-1 and TRBJ2-5; TRBD1 is a possible D gene (7 bases). Trimming cost V 2 bases and J 4 bases, with 12 bases left between them. The germline V gene has CDR1 SGHRS and CDR2 YFSETQ. CDR3 size: 14 residues. In nucleotides, the CDR3 is TGCGCCAGCAGCTTTCAGGGGGGCGGAGAGACCCAGTACTTC. Residues: CASSFQGGGETQYF.

This clone was seen a single time. The V and J genes are TRBV6-6 and TRBJ1-4; 7 bases line up with TRBD1. Per germline, CDR1 MNHNY and CDR2 SVGAGI (reference sequence). The CDR3 covers 14 residues. V was pared by 2 bases and J by 6 bases, with 3 bases of the junction left unmatched. CDR3 sequence reads: CASSYEGADEKLFF. DNA for the CDR3: TGTGCCAGCAGTTACGAGGGGGCGGATGAAAAACTGTTTTTT.

The gene calls are TRBV4-1 and TRBJ1-6; perhaps TRBD1 as D (6 bases). V was clipped by 0 bases and J by 6 bases, with 18 bases between them. The CDR3 loop spans 18 amino acids. The germline CDR1 and CDR2 sequences are MGHRA and YSYEKL. For the CDR3, the DNA is TGCGCCAGCAGCCAAGAGCGTGCGCAGGGGCGTAGTAATTCACCCCTCCACTTT. As protein: CASSQERAQGRSNSPLHF.

The rearrangement joins TRBV19 to TRBJ1-4; D might be TRBD1 (5 bases). Germline CDR1 and CDR2: LNHDA and SQIVND (reference sequence). Trimming removed 3 bases from V and 8 bases from J, with 13 bases in between. The CDR3 totals 14 residues. The CDR3 nucleotides read TGTGCCAGTAGTATCCCCAGGGTCGGCGAAAAACTGTTTTTT. This translates into CASSIPRVGEKLFF.

J is TRBJ1-5 and V is TRBV27; D might be TRBD1 (5 bases). The V end lost 2 bases, the J end lost 4 bases, and 6 bases lay between the germline ends. The germline V gene encodes CDR1 MNHEY and CDR2 SMNVEV (reference sequence). The CDR3 spans 13 residues. The CDR3 loop is CASSLQGNQPQHF. In nucleotides, the CDR3 is TGTGCCAGCAGTTTACAGGGAAATCAGCCCCAGCATTTT.